A selection of T cell receptor beta chains follows, all from one sample in a study of cytomegalovirus exposure and HLA in healthy donors. Produced via immunoSEQ multiplex PCR; TCRdb's table is partial and in-frame only. The sample shows around 160,000 clones, 70% to 90% of them seen only once. Sequenced sample: PBMCs. These receptors were collected from a man younger than 35 in good health and CMV-seronegative. Both conserved end residues are part of each CDR3. The D gene is left open where the match is weak. Clone size, where shown, is once, few, many, or a class for clones that have expanded.

>TRBJ2-7|TRBV4-3|TRBD2|.
CASSQGASGGFYEQYF
TGCGCCAGCAGCCAGGGGGCTAGCGGGGGATTCTACGAGCAGTACTTC
>TRBJ1-5|TRBV18|TRBD1|.
CASSPGQGKGQPQHF
TGTGCCAGCTCACCGGGACAGGGAAAGGGACAGCCCCAGCATTTT
>TRBJ2-7|TRBV2|TRBD2|.
CASSGGLAGSHEQYF
TGTGCCAGCAGTGGGGGACTAGCGGGAAGCCACGAGCAGTACTTC
>TRBJ1-5|TRBV2|TRBD1|.
CASRGDRQHQPQHF
TGTGCCAGCAGGGGGGACAGGCAGCATCAGCCCCAGCATTTT
>TRBJ2-1|TRBV9|TRBD2|.
CASSVGGGTYNEQFF
TGTGCCAGCAGCGTAGGGGGGGGAACCTACAATGAGCAGTTCTTC
>TRBJ1-6|TRBV13|.|.
CASSAASSYNSPLHF
TGTGCCAGCAGCGCGGCGAGCTCCTATAATTCACCCCTCCACTTT
>TRBJ2-5|TRBV7-2|TRBD2|few
CASSFGIAGGGWETQYF
TGTGCCAGCAGCTTTGGTATAGCGGGGGGAGGATGGGAGACCCAGTACTTC
>TRBJ2-1|TRBV27|TRBD2|.
CASRLGTSGRYNEQFF
TGTGCCAGCAGGCTGGGGACTAGCGGGAGGTACAATGAGCAGTTCTTC
>TRBJ2-1|TRBV4-2|.|.
CASSQAGISSYNEQFF
TGTGCCAGCAGCCAAGCAGGGATCAGCTCCTACAATGAGCAGTTCTTC
>TRBJ2-1|TRBV29-1|TRBD2|.
CSVGGLAGVGEQFF
TGCAGCGTTGGGGGACTAGCGGGGGTTGGTGAGCAGTTCTTC
>TRBJ1-4|TRBV6-1|TRBD1|.
CASSVGQGKEKLFF
TGTGCCAGCAGTGTGGGACAGGGGAAAGAAAAACTGTTTTTT
>TRBJ1-5|TRBV5-1|.|once
CASSPGRDGGPQHF
TGCGCCAGCAGCCCGGGCAGAGACGGGGGGCCCCAGCATTTT
>TRBJ2-7|TRBV29-1|TRBD2|once
CSVGLAGWDEQYF
TGCAGCGTGGGACTAGCGGGATGGGACGAGCAGTACTTC
>TRBJ2-1|TRBV2|.|.
CASIVRGRDEQFF
TGTGCCAGCATAGTAAGGGGGAGGGATGAGCAGTTCTTC
>TRBJ1-5|TRBV6-1|.|.
CASSWTGNQPQHF
TGTGCCAGCAGCTGGACAGGCAATCAGCCCCAGCATTTT
>TRBJ1-2|TRBV10-2|.|.
CASSEVIDSYYGYTF
TGCGCCAGCAGTGAGGTCATAGACAGTTACTATGGCTACACCTTC
>TRBJ2-1|TRBV4-3|TRBD2|.
CASSQDLAGEGGEQFF
TGCGCCAGCAGCCAAGATTTAGCGGGTGAGGGTGGAGAGCAGTTCTTC
>TRBJ2-1|TRBV5-1|TRBD2|few
CASSLDLAGSRFF
TGCGCCAGCAGCTTGGATCTAGCGGGATCACGGTTCTTC
>TRBJ1-1|TRBV15|TRBD1|.
CATSRQAGTDAFF
TGTGCCACCAGCAGACAAGCCGGGACAGACGCTTTCTTT
>TRBJ1-2|TRBV11-2|.|.
CASSHRARYGYTF
TGTGCCAGCAGCCACAGGGCGCGATATGGCTACACCTTC
>TRBJ1-2|TRBV6-4|TRBD1|once
CASSDEAGGNGYTF
TGTGCCAGCAGTGACGAGGCAGGGGGCAATGGCTACACCTTC
>TRBJ2-5|TRBV5-1|TRBD2|.
CASSSPGLGGPQYF
TGCGCCAGCAGCTCACCGGGACTAGGCGGTCCCCAGTACTTC
>TRBJ2-1|TRBV19|.|.
CASSMPGDEQFF
TGTGCCAGTAGCATGCCAGGGGATGAGCAGTTCTTC
>TRBJ2-5|TRBV25-1|TRBD2|.
CASTSTGEGETQYF
TGTGCCAGCACGTCTACGGGGGAGGGAGAGACCCAGTACTTC
>TRBJ1-2|TRBV19|.|.
CASSTEGGYTF
TGTGCCAGTAGCACAGAGGGAGGCTACACCTTC
>TRBJ2-1|TRBV7-9|TRBD1|.
CASSWGQGHYNEQFF
TGTGCCAGCAGCTGGGGACAGGGGCACTACAATGAGCAGTTCTTC
>TRBJ1-5|TRBV18|TRBD1|.
CASSPYMTGANQPQHF
TGTGCCAGCTCACCATATATGACAGGGGCAAATCAGCCCCAGCATTTT